These 10 T cell receptor beta chains share one sample of origin, sequenced in a study of shared clonotypes between healthy human individuals. Sequencing used immunoSEQ multiplex PCR; TCRdb keeps in-frame clones, though not all of them. The data hold some 2.3 million clones, with 80% to 95% observed a single time. What was sequenced was naive CD4+ T cells from PBMCs. Subset: CD45RA+ positively selected. These receptors originate from a man younger than 35 in good health. Some clones in this sample may be carry-over from other donors' samples.

V and J are TRBV6-5 and TRBJ2-3; D may be TRBD1 (6 bases). V lost 2 bases and J lost 0, with 9 bases in between. CDR3 length: 15 residues. Germline loops: CDR1 MNHEY, CDR2 SVGAGI. The CDR3 sequence is CASSYRQASTDTQYF. The DNA for the CDR3 is TGTGCCAGCAGTTACCGACAGGCTAGCACAGATACGCAGTATTTT.

The chain employs TRBV7-2 and TRBJ1-5, with D tentatively TRBD1 (5 bases). The germline V gene encodes CDR1 SGHTA and CDR2 FQGNSA. V lost 4 bases and J lost 6, with 16 bases in between. This CDR3 is built from 15 residues. CDR3 in DNA: TGTGCCAGCAGCTACTTGATAGGGGCATTTCAGCCCCAGCATTTT. It encodes CASSYLIGAFQPQHF. Full variable domain (outside the CDR3, taken from reference TRBV7-2 and TRBJ1-5): GAGVSQSPSNKVTEKGKDVELRCDPISGHTALYWYRQSLGQGLEFLIYFQGNSAPDKSGLPSDRFSAERTGGSVSTLTIQRTQQEDSAVYLCASSYLIGAFQPQHFGDGTRLSIL.

The CDR3 is CSVDIGQGRGETQYF. In nucleotides, the CDR3 is TGCAGCGTTGATATTGGACAGGGGCGAGGGGAGACCCAGTACTTC. The chain carries TRBV29-1 and TRBJ2-5; 9 bases align to TRBD1. The CDR3 has 15 residues. Germline V gene sequence: CDR1 SQVTM, CDR2 ANQGSEA. J was trimmed by 5 bases and V by 3 bases; bases with no gene match: 10.

The rearrangement uses TRBV18 and TRBJ2-2, with TRBD1 as a possible D gene (5 bases). The length of the CDR3 is 14 residues. V lost 3 bases, J lost 3 bases, and 8 bases lay in between. The V gene's germline CDR1 is KGHSH and CDR2 LQKENI. The CDR3 DNA follows: TGTGCCAGCTCACCTATAGGGGACACCGGGGAGCTGTTTTTT. Translating gives CASSPIGDTGELFF. Full variable domain (rest looked up from reference TRBV18 and TRBJ2-2): NAGVMQNPRHLVRRRGQEARLRCSPMKGHSHVYWYRQLPEEGLKFMVYLQKENIIDESGMPKERFSAEFPKEGPSILRIQQVVRGDSAAYFCASSPIGDTGELFFGEGSRLTVL.

This clone was picked up a small number of times. The CDR3 sequence is CASSSPTGQNTEAFF. In nucleotides, the CDR3 is TGTGCCAGCAGTTCGCCGACAGGACAGAACACTGAAGCTTTCTTT. The chain employs TRBV27 and TRBJ1-1; D is possibly TRBD1 (6 bases). The V gene's germline CDR1 is MNHEY and CDR2 SMNVEV (reference sequence). The CDR3 sequence is 15 residues long. The V gene lost 4 bases and the J gene lost 1 base, with 13 bases spanning the gap.

There are a few counts of this clone. This chain joins TRBV5-1 and TRBJ2-7, with TRBD1 identical over 8 bases. There are 14 residues in the CDR3. Germline CDR1 SGHRS, CDR2 YFSETQ. Unmatched junction bases numbered 10, after V lost 5 bases and J lost 6 bases. This chain's CDR3 is CASSLGQGGVEQYF. The CDR3 coding sequence is TGCGCCAGCAGTCTAGGACAGGGAGGAGTCGAGCAGTACTTC.

The rearrangement links TRBV7-2 to TRBJ2-5; TRBD1 agrees at 8 bases. Germline assignment: CDR1 SGHTA and CDR2 FQGNSA. CDR3 length: 13 residues. Germline trimming cut 6 bases from V and 5 bases from J; bases unmatched to any gene: 5. The CDR3 is CASRWTGRETQYF. The CDR3 DNA is TGTGCCAGCAGGTGGACAGGGAGGGAGACCCAGTACTTC.

V usage is TRBV7-2 and J usage is TRBJ1-4; TRBD1 agrees at 7 bases. The germline gives CDR1 SGHTA, CDR2 FQGNSA. This CDR3 is built from 14 residues. V lost 7 bases and J lost 8; bases outside the gene matches: 10. DNA of the CDR3: TGTGCCAGCACACCCGACAGGGTGAGAGAAAAACTGTTTTTT. This gives the protein CASTPDRVREKLFF.

Only one count was recorded for this clone. The chain links TRBV30 to TRBJ2-4; TRBD2 aligns across 8 bases. V was clipped by 3 bases and J by 0 bases; unmatched bases: 10. Germline CDR1 and CDR2: GTSNPN and SVGIG (reference sequence). This CDR3 region has 17 residues. DNA for the CDR3: TGTGCCTGGAGCGAGAAACTAGCGGCACTAGCCAAAAACATTCAGTACTTC. It translates to CAWSEKLAALAKNIQYF.

For this clone: This CDR3 is also generated by other DNA sequences in the sample. The rearrangement joins TRBV28 to TRBJ2-7; D is ambiguous. Trimming left V 4 bases short and J 2 bases short, with 6 bases between. The germline V gene has CDR1 MDHEN and CDR2 SYDVKM. This CDR3 comprises 12 residues. The CDR3 spells CASSSLPYEQYF. CDR3 nucleotide sequence: TGTGCCAGCAGTTCCCTCCCCTACGAGCAGTACTTC.